The clone carrying this TCR beta chain was counted a few times. The data derive from a study of blood T cell repertoires in COVID-19. About the research overall: Researchers got acute and convalescent COVID-19 samples from the United States, Italy and Spain. In each case, the material was cDNA or gDNA derived from T cells, B-cell-depleted T cells, or PBMCs.

Original methodology: Quantification of nucleated cells was approximated via reference gene primer amplification. TCRdb keeps only in-frame clones here, not all; method: immunoSEQ multiplex PCR. That table supplies the V and J calls and clone size; D and trimming were determined from the DNA. This sample yields fewer than 200,000 clones, of which almost 85% are seen a single time; about 2.5% belongs to the top ten. Patients in Seattle were enrolled during active infection, then followed longitudinally. The sequenced material came from peripheral blood. The sequence derives from an elderly woman with COVID-19, enrolled during active disease.

The CDR3 sequence: CASSAPQGNTEAFF. The CDR3, as DNA: TGTGCCAGCAGTGCCCCACAGGGGAACACTGAAGCTTTCTTT. V usage is TRBV6-2 or TRBV6-3 and J usage is TRBJ1-1, with D possibly TRBD1 on 6 matching bases. Trimming removed 5 bases at V and 1 base at J, with 11 bases between. From germline, CDR1 is MNHEY and CDR2 SVGEGT. This CDR3 is 14 amino acids long.